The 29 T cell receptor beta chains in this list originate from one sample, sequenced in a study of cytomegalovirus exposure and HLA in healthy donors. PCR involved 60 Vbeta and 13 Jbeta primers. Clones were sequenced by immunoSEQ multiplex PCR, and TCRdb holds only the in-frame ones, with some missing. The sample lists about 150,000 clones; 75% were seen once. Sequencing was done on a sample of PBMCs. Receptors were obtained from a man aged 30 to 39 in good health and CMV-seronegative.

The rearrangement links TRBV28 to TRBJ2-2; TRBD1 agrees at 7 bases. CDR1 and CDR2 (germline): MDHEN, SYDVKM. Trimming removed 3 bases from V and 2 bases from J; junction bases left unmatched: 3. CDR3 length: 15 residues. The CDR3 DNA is TGTGCCAGCAGTTTCATAGGGGGCAACACCGGGGAGCTGTTTTTT. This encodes CASSFIGGNTGELFF. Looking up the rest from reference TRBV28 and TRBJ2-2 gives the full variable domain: DVKVTQSSRYLVKRTGEKVFLECVQDMDHENMFWYRQDPGLGLRLIYFSYDVKMKEKGDIPEGYSVSREKKERFSLILESASTNQTSMYLCASSFIGGNTGELFFGEGSRLTVL.

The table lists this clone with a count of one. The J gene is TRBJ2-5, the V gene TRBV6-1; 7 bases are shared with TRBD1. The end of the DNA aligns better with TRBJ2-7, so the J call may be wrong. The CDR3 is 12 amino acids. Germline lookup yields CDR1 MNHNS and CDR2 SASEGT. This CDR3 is CASSKTGNEQYF. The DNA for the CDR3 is TGTGCCAGCAGCAAGACAGGGAACGAGCAGTACTTC.

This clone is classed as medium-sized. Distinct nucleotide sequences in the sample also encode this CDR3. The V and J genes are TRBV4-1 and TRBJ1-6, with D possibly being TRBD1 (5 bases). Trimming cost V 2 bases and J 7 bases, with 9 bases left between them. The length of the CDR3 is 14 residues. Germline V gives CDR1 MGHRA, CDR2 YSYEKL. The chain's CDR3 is CASSQRGKNSPLHF. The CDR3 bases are TGCGCCAGCAGCCAAAGGGGCAAGAATTCACCCCTCCACTTT.

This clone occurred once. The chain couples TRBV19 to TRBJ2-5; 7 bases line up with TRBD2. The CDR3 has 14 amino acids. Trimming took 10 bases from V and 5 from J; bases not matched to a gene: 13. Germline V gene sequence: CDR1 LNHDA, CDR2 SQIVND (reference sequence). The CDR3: CATKRGGSDETQYF. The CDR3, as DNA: TGTGCCACAAAGCGGGGCGGGAGTGATGAGACCCAGTACTTC.

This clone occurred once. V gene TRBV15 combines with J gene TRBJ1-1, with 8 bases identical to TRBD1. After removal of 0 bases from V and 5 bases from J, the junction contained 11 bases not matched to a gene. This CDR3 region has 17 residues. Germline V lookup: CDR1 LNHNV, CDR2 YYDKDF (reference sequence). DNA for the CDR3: TGTGCCACCAGCAGAGATCTAGGGGACAGGATCCTAACTGAAGCTTTCTTT. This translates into CATSRDLGDRILTEAFF.

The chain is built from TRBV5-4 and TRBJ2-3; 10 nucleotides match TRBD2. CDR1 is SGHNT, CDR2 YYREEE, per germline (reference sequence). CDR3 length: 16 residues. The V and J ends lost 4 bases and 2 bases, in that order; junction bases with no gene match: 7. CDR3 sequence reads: CASSLPSGRHTDTQYF. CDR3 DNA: TGTGCCAGCAGCCTGCCTAGCGGGAGACACACAGATACGCAGTATTTT.

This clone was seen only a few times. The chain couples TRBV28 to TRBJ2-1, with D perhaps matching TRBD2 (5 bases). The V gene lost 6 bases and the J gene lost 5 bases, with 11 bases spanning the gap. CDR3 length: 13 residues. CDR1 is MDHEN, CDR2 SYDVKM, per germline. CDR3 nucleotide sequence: TGTGCCAGCAGAAACGGACTTGACAATGAGCAGTTCTTC. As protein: CASRNGLDNEQFF.

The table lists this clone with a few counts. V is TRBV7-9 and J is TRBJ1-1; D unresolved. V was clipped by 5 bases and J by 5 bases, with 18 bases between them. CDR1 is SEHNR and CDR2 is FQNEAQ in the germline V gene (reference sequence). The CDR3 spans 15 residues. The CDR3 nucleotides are TGTGCCAGCAGCGGCGGTGCGGGCGCGAGGACTGAAGCTTTCTTT. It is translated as CASSGGAGARTEAFF. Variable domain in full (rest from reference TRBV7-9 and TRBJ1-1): DTGVSQNPRHKITKRGQNVTFRCDPISEHNRLYWYRQTLGQGPEFLTYFQNEAQLEKSRLLSDRFSAERPKGSFSTLEIQRTEQGDSAMYLCASSGGAGARTEAFFGQGTRLTVV.

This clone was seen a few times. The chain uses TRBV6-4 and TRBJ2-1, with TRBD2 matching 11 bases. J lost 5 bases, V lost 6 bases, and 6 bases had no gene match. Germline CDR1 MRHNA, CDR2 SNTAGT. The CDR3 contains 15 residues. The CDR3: CASSQLAGAHNEQFF. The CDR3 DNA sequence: TGTGCCAGCAGCCAACTAGCGGGAGCCCACAATGAGCAGTTCTTC.

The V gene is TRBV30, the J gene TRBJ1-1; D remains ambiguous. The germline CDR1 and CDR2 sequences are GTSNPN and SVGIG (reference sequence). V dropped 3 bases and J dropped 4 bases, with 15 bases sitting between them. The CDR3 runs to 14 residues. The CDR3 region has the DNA TGTGCCTGGAGAAAATATATCGGCGGCACTGAAGCTTTCTTT. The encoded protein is CAWRKYIGGTEAFF. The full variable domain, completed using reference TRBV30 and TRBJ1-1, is SQTIHQWPATLVQPVGSPLSLECTVEGTSNPNLYWYRQAAGRGLQLLFYSVGIGQISSEVPQNLSASRPQDRQFILSSKKLLLSDSGFYLCAWRKYIGGTEAFFGQGTRLTVV.

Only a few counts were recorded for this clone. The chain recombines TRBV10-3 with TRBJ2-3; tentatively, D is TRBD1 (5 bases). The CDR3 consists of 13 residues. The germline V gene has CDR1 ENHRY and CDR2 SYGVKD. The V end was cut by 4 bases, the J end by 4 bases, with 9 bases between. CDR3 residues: CAISVQDADTQYF. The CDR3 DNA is TGTGCCATCAGTGTACAGGACGCAGATACGCAGTATTTT.

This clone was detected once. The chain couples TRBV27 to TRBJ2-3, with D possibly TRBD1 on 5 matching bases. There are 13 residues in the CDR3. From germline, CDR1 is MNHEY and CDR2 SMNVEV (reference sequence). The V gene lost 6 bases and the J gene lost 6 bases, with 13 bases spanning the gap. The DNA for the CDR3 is TGTGCCAGCAGAGGGATTGGGGCCGATACGCAGTATTTT. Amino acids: CASRGIGADTQYF.

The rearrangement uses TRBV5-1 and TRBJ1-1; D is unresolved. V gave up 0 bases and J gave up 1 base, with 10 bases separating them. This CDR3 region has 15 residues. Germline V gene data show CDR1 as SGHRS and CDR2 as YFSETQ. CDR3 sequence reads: CASSLAVGENTEAFF. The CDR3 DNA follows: TGCGCCAGCAGCTTGGCCGTCGGGGAGAACACTGAAGCTTTCTTT.

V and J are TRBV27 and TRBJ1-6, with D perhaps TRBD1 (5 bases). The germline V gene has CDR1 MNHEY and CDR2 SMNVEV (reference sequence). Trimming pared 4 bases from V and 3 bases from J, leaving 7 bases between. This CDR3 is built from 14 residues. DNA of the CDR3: TGTGCCAGCAGTTATCAGGGCTATAATTCACCCCTCCACTTT. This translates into CASSYQGYNSPLHF.

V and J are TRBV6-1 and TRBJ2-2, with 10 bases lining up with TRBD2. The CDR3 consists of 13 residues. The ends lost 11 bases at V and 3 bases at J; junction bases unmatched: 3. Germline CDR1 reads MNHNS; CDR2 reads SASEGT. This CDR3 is CAGSGGDTGELFF. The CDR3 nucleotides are TGTGCCGGGAGCGGGGGGGACACCGGGGAGCTGTTTTTT.

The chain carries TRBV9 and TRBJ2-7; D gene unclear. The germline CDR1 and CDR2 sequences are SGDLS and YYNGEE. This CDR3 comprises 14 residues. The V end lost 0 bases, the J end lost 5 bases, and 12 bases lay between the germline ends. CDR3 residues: CASSVAASVNEQYF. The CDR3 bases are TGTGCCAGCAGCGTAGCGGCCAGCGTCAACGAGCAGTACTTC.

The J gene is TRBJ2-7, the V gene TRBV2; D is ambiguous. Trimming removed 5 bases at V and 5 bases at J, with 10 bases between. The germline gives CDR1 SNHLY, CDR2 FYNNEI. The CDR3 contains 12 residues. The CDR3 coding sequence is TGTGCCAGCAGTACCGGTTTCAACGAGCAGTACTTC. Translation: CASSTGFNEQYF. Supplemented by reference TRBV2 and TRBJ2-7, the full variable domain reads EPEVTQTPSHQVTQMGQEVILRCVPISNHLYFYWYRQILGQKVEFLVSFYNNEISEKSEIFDDQFSVERPDGSNFTLKIRSTKLEDSAMYFCASSTGFNEQYFGPGTRLTVT.

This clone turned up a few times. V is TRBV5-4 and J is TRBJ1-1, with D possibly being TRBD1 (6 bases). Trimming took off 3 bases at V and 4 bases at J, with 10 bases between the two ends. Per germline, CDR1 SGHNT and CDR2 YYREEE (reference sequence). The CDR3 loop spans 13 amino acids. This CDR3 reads CASSWVGGTEAFF. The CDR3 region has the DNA TGTGCCAGCAGCTGGGTAGGGGGCACTGAAGCTTTCTTT.

CDR3 DNA: TGTGCCAGCAGCCCCCAGGGGCGTGAGCAGTTCTTC. This codes for CASSPQGREQFF. The chain employs TRBV5-6 and TRBJ2-1, with D possibly being TRBD1 (6 bases). The length of the CDR3 is 12 residues. Per germline, CDR1 SGHDT and CDR2 YYEEEE. Between the trimmed V and J ends, which lost 4 bases and 9 bases, there was a span of 11 bases.

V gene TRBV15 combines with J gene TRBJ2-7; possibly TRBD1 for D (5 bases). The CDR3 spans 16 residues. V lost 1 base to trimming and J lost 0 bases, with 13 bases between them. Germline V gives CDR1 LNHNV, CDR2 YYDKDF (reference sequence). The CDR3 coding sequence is TGTGCCACCAGCAGAGGGACACTTTTCAGCTCCTACGAGCAGTACTTC. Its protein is CATSRGTLFSSYEQYF.

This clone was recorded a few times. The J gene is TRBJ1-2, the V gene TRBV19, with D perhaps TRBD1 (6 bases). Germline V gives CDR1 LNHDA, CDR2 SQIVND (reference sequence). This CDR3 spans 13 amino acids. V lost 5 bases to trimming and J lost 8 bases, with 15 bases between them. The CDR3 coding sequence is TGTGCCAGTAGTGCAGGGGCTCAGGGAGGCTACACCTTC. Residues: CASSAGAQGGYTF.

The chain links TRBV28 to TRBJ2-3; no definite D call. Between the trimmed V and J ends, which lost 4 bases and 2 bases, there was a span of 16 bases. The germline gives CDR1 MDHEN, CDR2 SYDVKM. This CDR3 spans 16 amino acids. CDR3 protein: CASSSTPFLSTDTQYF. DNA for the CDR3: TGTGCCAGCAGTTCAACACCATTCCTCTCCACAGATACGCAGTATTTT. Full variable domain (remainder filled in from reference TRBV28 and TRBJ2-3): DVKVTQSSRYLVKRTGEKVFLECVQDMDHENMFWYRQDPGLGLRLIYFSYDVKMKEKGDIPEGYSVSREKKERFSLILESASTNQTSMYLCASSSTPFLSTDTQYFGPGTRLTVL.

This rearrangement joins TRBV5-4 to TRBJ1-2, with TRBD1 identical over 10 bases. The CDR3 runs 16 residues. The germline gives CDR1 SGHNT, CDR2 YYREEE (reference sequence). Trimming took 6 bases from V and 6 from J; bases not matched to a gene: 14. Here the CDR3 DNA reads TGTGCCAGCACTCGTTTCGAGACAGGGGGCCCGGATGGCTACACCTTC. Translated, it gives CASTRFETGGPDGYTF.

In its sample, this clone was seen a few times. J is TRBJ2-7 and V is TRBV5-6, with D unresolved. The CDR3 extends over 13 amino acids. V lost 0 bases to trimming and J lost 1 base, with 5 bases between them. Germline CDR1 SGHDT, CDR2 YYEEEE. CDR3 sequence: CASSLDTSYEQYF. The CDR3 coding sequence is TGTGCCAGCAGCTTGGACACATCCTACGAGCAGTACTTC.

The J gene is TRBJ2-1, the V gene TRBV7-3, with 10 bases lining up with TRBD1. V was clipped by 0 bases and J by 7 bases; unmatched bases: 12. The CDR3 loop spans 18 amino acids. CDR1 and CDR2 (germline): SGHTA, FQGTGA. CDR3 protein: CASSLTPFDRGRGNEQFF. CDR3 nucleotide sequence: TGTGCCAGCAGCTTAACTCCGTTTGACAGGGGGCGAGGGAATGAGCAGTTCTTC.

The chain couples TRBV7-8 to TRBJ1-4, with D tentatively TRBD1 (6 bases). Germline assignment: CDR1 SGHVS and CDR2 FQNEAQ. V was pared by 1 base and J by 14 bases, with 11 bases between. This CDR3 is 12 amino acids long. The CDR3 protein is CASSLGRQGLFF. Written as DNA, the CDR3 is TGTGCCAGCAGCTTAGGGAGGCAGGGGCTGTTTTTT.

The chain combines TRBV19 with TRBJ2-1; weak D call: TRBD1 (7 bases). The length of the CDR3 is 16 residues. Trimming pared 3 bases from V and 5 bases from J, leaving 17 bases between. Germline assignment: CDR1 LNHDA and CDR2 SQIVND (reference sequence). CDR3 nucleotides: TGTGCCAGTAGTATTTCTAGCGAGGGGGCCAACAATGAGCAGTTCTTC. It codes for CASSISSEGANNEQFF.

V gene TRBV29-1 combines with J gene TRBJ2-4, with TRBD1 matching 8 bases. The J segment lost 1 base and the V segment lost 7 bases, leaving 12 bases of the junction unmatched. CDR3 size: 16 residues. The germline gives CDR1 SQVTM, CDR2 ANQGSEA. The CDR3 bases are TGCAGCGGGGCAGGGGGCGCGAAGGGGGCCAAAAACATTCAGTACTTC. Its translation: CSGAGGAKGAKNIQYF.

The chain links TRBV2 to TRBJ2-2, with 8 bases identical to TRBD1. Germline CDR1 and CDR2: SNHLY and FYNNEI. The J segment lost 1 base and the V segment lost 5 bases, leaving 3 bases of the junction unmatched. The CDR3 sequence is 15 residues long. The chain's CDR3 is CASSPGTGNTGELFF. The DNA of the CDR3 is TGTGCCAGCAGTCCCGGGACAGGGAACACCGGGGAGCTGTTTTTT. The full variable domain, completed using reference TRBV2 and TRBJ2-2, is EPEVTQTPSHQVTQMGQEVILRCVPISNHLYFYWYRQILGQKVEFLVSFYNNEISEKSEIFDDQFSVERPDGSNFTLKIRSTKLEDSAMYFCASSPGTGNTGELFFGEGSRLTVL.